The source of this T cell receptor (beta chain) is a study of shared clonotypes between healthy human individuals. Sequencing was performed with immunoSEQ multiplex PCR; in TCRdb, only in-frame clones are kept and a portion is missing. Of around 600,000 clones in the sample, around 96% were seen once. Terminally differentiated effector memory CD45RA+ cells were excluded by CCR7 positive selection of CD45RO-negative cells. Sequenced input: naive CD8+ T cells sorted from blood. This clonotype was sampled from a woman in her twenties or thirties in good health.

The CDR3 here is CASSVRRGILVNEQFF. The DNA for the CDR3 is TGCGCCAGCAGTGTGAGACGGGGGATCCTGGTCAATGAGCAGTTCTTC. J is TRBJ2-1 and V is TRBV10-1, with D tentatively TRBD2 (6 bases). CDR1 is WNHNN and CDR2 is SYGVQD in the germline V gene (reference sequence). The CDR3 is 16 amino acids. Deletions cut 4 bases from V and 6 bases from J, with 19 bases between.